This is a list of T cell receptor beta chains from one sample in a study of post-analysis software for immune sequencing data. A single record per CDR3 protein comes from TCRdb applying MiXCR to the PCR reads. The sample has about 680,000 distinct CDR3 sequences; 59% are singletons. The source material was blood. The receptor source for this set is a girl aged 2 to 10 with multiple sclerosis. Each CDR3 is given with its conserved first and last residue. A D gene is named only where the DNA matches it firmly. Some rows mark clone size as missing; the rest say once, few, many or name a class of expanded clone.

CDR3 protein: CASSYSSISGTEAFF; CDR3 DNA: TGTGCCAGCAGTTACTCCTCTATTAGTGGGACTGAAGCTTTCTTT; clone size: -; D gene: -; J gene: TRBJ1-1; V gene: TRBV6-5
CDR3 protein: CASSLGLGGASIYGYTF; CDR3 DNA: TGTGCCAGCAGCTTAGGTCTAGGGGGGGCGAGTATCTATGGCTACACCTTC; clone size: -; D gene: -; J gene: TRBJ1-2; V gene: TRBV7-2
CDR3 protein: CASSLRGLVGDTQYF; CDR3 DNA: TGTGCCAGCAGCCTCCGGGGACTAGTAGGAGATACGCAGTATTTT; clone size: -; D gene: TRBD2; J gene: TRBJ2-3; V gene: TRBV7-2
CDR3 protein: CASSYLDAEAEAFF; CDR3 DNA: TGCGCCAGCAGCTACCTGGACGCAGAGGCAGAAGCTTTCTTT; clone size: -; D gene: -; J gene: TRBJ1-1; V gene: TRBV5-1
CDR3 protein: CSVLTGLAKNIQYF; CDR3 DNA: TGCAGTGTTCTAACCGGTCTAGCCAAAAACATTCAGTACTTC; clone size: many; D gene: -; J gene: TRBJ2-4; V gene: TRBV20-1
CDR3 protein: CASSLVGTGTETQYF; CDR3 DNA: TGTGCCAGCAGCTTAGTAGGGACAGGGACAGAGACCCAGTACTTC; clone size: -; D gene: TRBD1; J gene: TRBJ2-5; V gene: TRBV11-2
CDR3 protein: CASGRGWETQYF; CDR3 DNA: TGTGCCAGCGGGAGGGGCTGGGAGACCCAGTACTTC; clone size: -; D gene: TRBD2; J gene: TRBJ2-5; V gene: TRBV7-2
CDR3 protein: CASMGLANNEQFF; CDR3 DNA: TGTGCCAGTATGGGACTAGCGAACAATGAGCAGTTCTTC; clone size: -; D gene: TRBD2; J gene: TRBJ2-1; V gene: TRBV6-5
CDR3 protein: CASSTPGLSILGNEQFF; CDR3 DNA: TGTGCCAGCAGTACCCCAGGACTATCCATCCTCGGAAATGAGCAGTTCTTC; clone size: -; D gene: -; J gene: TRBJ2-1; V gene: TRBV12-3/TRBV12-4
CDR3 protein: CSAREGAMMNSPLHF; CDR3 DNA: TGCAGTGCTAGAGAAGGGGCCATGATGAATTCACCCCTCCACTTT; clone size: once; D gene: -; J gene: TRBJ1-6; V gene: TRBV20-1
CDR3 protein: CATSRSRVQETQYF; CDR3 DNA: TGTGCCACCAGCAGGAGCAGGGTCCAAGAGACCCAGTACTTC; clone size: -; D gene: -; J gene: TRBJ2-5; V gene: TRBV15
CDR3 protein: CASRPQGVGDQPQHF; CDR3 DNA: TGTGCCAGCAGACCTCAGGGGGTCGGCGATCAGCCCCAGCATTTT; clone size: few; D gene: TRBD1; J gene: TRBJ1-5; V gene: TRBV12-3/TRBV12-4
CDR3 protein: CASSLDNTEAFF; CDR3 DNA: TGTGCCAGCAGTCTTGACAACACTGAAGCTTTCTTT; clone size: -; D gene: -; J gene: TRBJ1-1; V gene: TRBV7-9
CDR3 protein: CASSQDVLAGVNEQFF; CDR3 DNA: TGCGCCAGCAGCCAAGATGTGCTAGCGGGGGTAAATGAGCAGTTCTTC; clone size: few; D gene: TRBD2; J gene: TRBJ2-1; V gene: TRBV4-3
CDR3 protein: CASRIRQGLADTQYF; CDR3 DNA: TGCGCCAGTAGGATACGACAGGGGTTGGCAGATACGCAGTATTTT; clone size: -; D gene: TRBD1; J gene: TRBJ2-3; V gene: TRBV5-1
CDR3 protein: CANSLGGYTEAFF; CDR3 DNA: TGTGCCAACAGCTTAGGGGGGTACACTGAAGCTTTCTTT; clone size: -; D gene: -; J gene: TRBJ1-1; V gene: TRBV7-3
CDR3 protein: CASSVKTPTDTQYF; CDR3 DNA: TGTGCCAGCAGCGTAAAAACCCCCACAGATACGCAGTATTTT; clone size: -; D gene: -; J gene: TRBJ2-3; V gene: TRBV7-2
CDR3 protein: CSARDPRRHNEQFF; CDR3 DNA: TGCAGTGCTAGAGACCCCCGCAGGCACAATGAGCAGTTCTTC; clone size: -; D gene: -; J gene: TRBJ2-1; V gene: TRBV20-1
CDR3 protein: CASSFKDNYGYTF; CDR3 DNA: TGTGCCAGCAGTTTTAAGGACAACTATGGCTACACCTTC; clone size: -; D gene: -; J gene: TRBJ1-2; V gene: TRBV12-3/TRBV12-4
CDR3 protein: CSASTSGSNEQFF; CDR3 DNA: TGCAGTGCTAGCACTAGCGGGAGCAATGAGCAGTTCTTC; clone size: -; D gene: TRBD2; J gene: TRBJ2-1; V gene: TRBV20-1
CDR3 protein: CASSYRYRGVGETQYF; CDR3 DNA: TGTGCCAGCAGTTACCGGTACCGCGGGGTCGGGGAGACCCAGTACTTC; clone size: -; D gene: -; J gene: TRBJ2-5; V gene: TRBV6-6
CDR3 protein: CAWSSDPETQYF; CDR3 DNA: TGTGCCTGGAGTAGTGACCCTGAGACCCAGTACTTC; clone size: -; D gene: -; J gene: TRBJ2-5; V gene: TRBV30